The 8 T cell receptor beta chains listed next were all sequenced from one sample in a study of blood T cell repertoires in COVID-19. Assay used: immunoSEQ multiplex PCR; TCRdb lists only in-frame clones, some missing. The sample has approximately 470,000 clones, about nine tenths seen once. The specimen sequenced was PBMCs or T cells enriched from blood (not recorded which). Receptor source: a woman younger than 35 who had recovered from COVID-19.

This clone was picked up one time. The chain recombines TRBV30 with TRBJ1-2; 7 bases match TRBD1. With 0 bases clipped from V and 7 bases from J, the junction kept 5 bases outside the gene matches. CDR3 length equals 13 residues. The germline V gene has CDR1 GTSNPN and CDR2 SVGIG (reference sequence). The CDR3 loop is CAWSVGQASGYTF. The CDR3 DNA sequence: TGTGCCTGGAGTGTAGGACAGGCCTCTGGCTACACCTTC.

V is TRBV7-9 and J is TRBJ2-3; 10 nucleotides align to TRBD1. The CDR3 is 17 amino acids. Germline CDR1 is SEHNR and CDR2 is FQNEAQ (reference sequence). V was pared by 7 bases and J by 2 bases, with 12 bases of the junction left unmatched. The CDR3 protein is CASIDLPGTGDTDTQYF. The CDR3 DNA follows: TGTGCCAGCATCGACCTCCCAGGGACAGGGGACACAGATACGCAGTATTTT.

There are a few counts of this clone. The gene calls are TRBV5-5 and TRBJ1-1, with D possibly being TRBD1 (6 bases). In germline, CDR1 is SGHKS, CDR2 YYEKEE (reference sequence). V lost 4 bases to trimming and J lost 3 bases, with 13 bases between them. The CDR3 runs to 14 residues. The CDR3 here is CASSPKGEHTEAFF. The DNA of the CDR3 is TGTGCCAGCAGCCCTAAGGGGGAACACACTGAAGCTTTCTTT.

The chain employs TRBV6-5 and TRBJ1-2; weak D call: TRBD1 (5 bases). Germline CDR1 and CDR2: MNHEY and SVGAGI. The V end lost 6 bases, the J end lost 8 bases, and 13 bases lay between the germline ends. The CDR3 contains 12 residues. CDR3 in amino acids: CASRAGTGGYTF. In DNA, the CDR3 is TGTGCCAGCAGGGCAGGGACTGGGGGCTACACCTTC.

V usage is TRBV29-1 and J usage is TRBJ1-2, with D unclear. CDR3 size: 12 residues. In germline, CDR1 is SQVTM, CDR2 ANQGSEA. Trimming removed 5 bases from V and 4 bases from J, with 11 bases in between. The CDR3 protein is CSVRPTLYGYTF. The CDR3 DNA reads TGCAGCGTTCGACCGACTCTCTATGGCTACACCTTC.

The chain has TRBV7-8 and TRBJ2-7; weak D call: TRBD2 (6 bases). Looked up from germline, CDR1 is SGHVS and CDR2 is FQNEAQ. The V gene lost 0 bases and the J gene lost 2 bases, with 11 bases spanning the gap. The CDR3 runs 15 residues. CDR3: CASSLAPGLAYEQYF. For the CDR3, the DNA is TGTGCCAGCAGCTTAGCCCCGGGACTCGCCTACGAGCAGTACTTC.

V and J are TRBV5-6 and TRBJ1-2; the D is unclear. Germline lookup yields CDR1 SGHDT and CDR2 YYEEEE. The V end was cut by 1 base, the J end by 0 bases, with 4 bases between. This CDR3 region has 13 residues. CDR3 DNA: TGTGCCAGCAGCTTGACTTCTAACTATGGCTACACCTTC. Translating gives CASSLTSNYGYTF.

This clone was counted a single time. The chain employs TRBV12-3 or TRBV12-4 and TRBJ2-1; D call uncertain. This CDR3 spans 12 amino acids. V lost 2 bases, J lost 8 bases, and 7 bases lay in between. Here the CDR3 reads CASSLSSHEQFF. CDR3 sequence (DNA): TGTGCCAGCAGTTTATCGAGTCATGAGCAGTTCTTC.